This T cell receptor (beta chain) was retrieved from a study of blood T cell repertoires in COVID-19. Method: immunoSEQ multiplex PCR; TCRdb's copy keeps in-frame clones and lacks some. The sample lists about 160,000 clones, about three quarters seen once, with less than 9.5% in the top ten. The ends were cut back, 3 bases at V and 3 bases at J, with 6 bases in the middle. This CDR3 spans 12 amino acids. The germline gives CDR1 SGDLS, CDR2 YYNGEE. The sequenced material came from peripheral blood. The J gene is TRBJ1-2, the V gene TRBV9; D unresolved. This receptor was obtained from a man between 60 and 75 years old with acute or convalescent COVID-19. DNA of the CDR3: TGTGCCAGCAGCGAACATGACTATGGCTACACCTTC. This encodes CASSEHDYGYTF.